These 5 T cell receptor beta chains were all obtained from the same sample, sequenced in a study of cytomegalovirus exposure and HLA in healthy donors. PCR involved 60 Vbeta and 13 Jbeta primers. This table comes from immunoSEQ multiplex PCR, and its TCRdb copy is limited to in-frame clones, with some not included. This sample has about 190,000 clones, with around 85% found just once. Sequenced: PBMCs. The source is a man in his forties in good health and CMV-seropositive.

This clone was picked up a small number of times. V gene TRBV29-1 combines with J gene TRBJ2-1; D possibly corresponds to TRBD2 (6 bases). CDR1 and CDR2 from the germline V gene are SQVTM and ANQGSEA. Trimming pared 3 bases from V and 0 bases from J, leaving 12 bases between. The CDR3 runs to 15 residues. CDR3 sequence (DNA): TGCAGCGTTGATATGGGGGACTCCTCCTACAATGAGCAGTTCTTC. This sequence encodes CSVDMGDSSYNEQFF.

The gene calls are TRBV19 and TRBJ1-6; a weak D match, TRBD1 (5 bases). Germline values: CDR1 LNHDA, CDR2 SQIVND (reference sequence). V was clipped by 5 bases and J by 1 base, with 9 bases between them. The CDR3 extends over 15 amino acids. The CDR3 sequence is CASSVSGSYNSPLHF. Here the CDR3 DNA reads TGTGCCAGTAGTGTCTCAGGGTCCTATAATTCACCCCTCCACTTT.

V is TRBV7-9 and J is TRBJ1-1; D not certain. Trimming pared 2 bases from V and 5 bases from J, leaving 6 bases between. Looked up from germline, CDR1 is SEHNR and CDR2 is FQNEAQ (reference sequence). The CDR3 consists of 12 residues. Written as DNA, the CDR3 is TGTGCCAGCAGCTTATTCGTAACTGAAGCTTTCTTT. Its translation is CASSLFVTEAFF.

The chain recombines TRBV18 with TRBJ1-3, with unresolved D. Trimming cost V 3 bases and J 8 bases, with 14 bases left between them. CDR1 and CDR2 from the germline V gene are KGHSH and LQKENI. This CDR3 region has 14 residues. CDR3 DNA: TGTGCCAGCTCACCGCTGTCGGCGAGGGACACCATATATTTT. Encoded protein: CASSPLSARDTIYF.

In this sample, this clone turned up once. The chain is built from TRBV29-1 and TRBJ2-7; TRBD1 agrees at 7 bases. The CDR3 extends over 12 amino acids. Trimming removed 7 bases from V and 3 bases from J; junction bases left unmatched: 6. CDR1 is SQVTM and CDR2 is ANQGSEA in the germline V gene. The CDR3 DNA sequence: TGCAGCGCTAGACAGGGAATCTACGAGCAGTACTTC. Translated: CSARQGIYEQYF.